The T cell receptor (beta chain) described here comes from a study of cytomegalovirus exposure and HLA in healthy donors (dated by TCRdb to about 2017). Regarding the research as a whole: An earlier analysis of several hundred of the donors reported 250 to 300 Gb of sequence data and around 110 million unique TCR beta sequences from roughly 200 million T cells. The T cell repertoires of 666 subjects were profiled by immunosequencing and related to cytomegalovirus serostatus. Among the approximately 420 genotyped donors, around 81% belonged to the genetic ancestry cluster associated with self-reported Caucasian donors. Along with the roughly 700-subject first cohort, a separate validation cohort of over a hundred different subjects was used. Class I and class II HLA loci were covered by the typing at four-digit resolution. The number of typed donors differed by locus: roughly 620-630 for A, B, C, DRB1 and DQB1; 522 for DQA1; approximately 600 for DPA1; and some 470 for DPB1. A later genetic analysis took genome-wide SNP genotypes for about 55% of the 666 donors and used that subset as a discovery cohort. To study patterns of TCR occurrence, a later analysis re-analyzed previously published TCR beta repertoires from under 750 donors and added high-resolution HLA genotyping. To predict cytomegalovirus infection status, the study brought together high-throughput TCR immunosequencing, statistical association of individual TCRs with disease status, and machine learning. A handful of DR-DQ haplotypes were handled as single units for association and clustering because linkage in the cohort was strong. Among 300 to 500 genotyped donors of the cohort, an average of approximately 240,000 unique TCR beta nucleotide sequences was sequenced per donor, of which roughly 17% were non-productive. An early release that covered about 600 HLA-typed donors contained around 300 gigabases of sequencing data and tens of millions of unique TCR sequences. The study was designed to test whether signatures of past pathogen exposure could be identified by cataloging public T cell receptors. Donor age, sex, ethnicity and CMV serostatus were compiled together with the repertoire data. In the later analysis, no new phenotypic data were used to find candidate immune exposures; instead, reliance was placed on TCR beta sequences and their occurrence across donors. An earlier analysis of several hundred of the donors applied high-throughput TCR beta sequencing to assess whether each TCR beta V gene segment acted as functional or pseudogenic. Every discovery cohort repertoire had been produced on one sequencing platform. Summary of the overall study and its limitations: The sequencing pipeline was judged likely to have produced a cluster of highly shared sequence variants as a technical artifact. Broadly in line with IMGT annotations, most TCR beta V segments showed up in productive rearrangements about 90% or about 30% of the time in an earlier analysis of some 590 of the donors. When HLA alleles, especially DR and DQ, strongly co-occurred, TCR associations were difficult to assign to individual alleles. Immune exposure information for the cohort was limited to CMV serostatus. Correlated functional status among segregating V segments might be attributable to linkage disequilibrium, but an unknown experimental factor could not be ruled out. An association between a missense DCLRE1C variant and V-gene and J-gene trimming of TCR beta chains was found in a later genetic analysis and replicated in an independent cohort. The study gave a list of 150 to 200 TCR beta chains associated with cytomegalovirus. HLA typing was unavailable for some donors at each locus, so association tests used only the typed subset. A later genetic analysis reported fewer N-insertions in productive TCRs among donors in an Asian-associated ancestry cluster than the roughly 720-donor mean. In a later analysis, around 15,000 TCR beta sequences were associated with specific HLA alleles at a false discovery rate of 0.05. In a later analysis, most CMV-associated TCR beta chains were found to appear HLA-restricted, with HLA associations seemingly driven largely by CMV exposure. In both the original and validation cohorts, the classifier was reported to diagnose cytomegalovirus status with high specificity and sensitivity. A further reported finding was that TCR beta sequences accurately predicted the HLA-A and HLA-B alleles for most subjects in the first cohort. Because the 87-base-pair reads could not distinguish some IMGT-functional V segments, including TRBV6-2 and TRBV6-3, those segments were excluded. While some public TCRs were present in many individuals, most TCR sequences turned up only very rarely across donors. The earlier analysis of nearly 600 of the donors excluded approximately 15 rarely observed V segments, including chromosome 9 orphons, because counts were too low. According to the authors, the approach could potentially be generalized to other disease states and immunological phenotypes. In this cohort, only TCR beta chains were sequenced, and detectable features were limited by the absence of alpha or paired-chain data. Compared with equally common non-associated chains, HLA-associated TCR beta chains in a later analysis were more clonally expanded and had lower generation probabilities. A later analysis found that TCR association rates varied across HLA loci, with DRB1 alleles showing the most associated TCRs and HLA-C alleles the fewest. A later analysis reported that several top co-occurrence clusters appeared linked to parvovirus B19, influenza, CMV and Epstein-Barr virus. The presence/absence analyses assumed that sequencing depth was roughly uniform across donors, and that assumption may not be true. Three of the identified cytomegalovirus-associated TCR beta chains were confirmed in vitro to be specific for cytomegalovirus antigens.

Germline trimming: 0 bases from V, 0 bases from J; junction bases outside gene matches: 7. Per the germline V gene (reference sequence), PRHDT is the CDR1 and FYEKMQ is the CDR2. From its cysteine to its phenylalanine, the CDR3 spans 18 amino acids. Kept here is only the CDR3 DNA, which spans 54 bases and is read in frame from base 1. The library relied on the immunoSEQ multiplex PCR assay. The multiplex PCR relied on a mix of 60 forward primers for TCR Vbeta segments and 13 reverse primers for TCR Jbeta segments. The CDR3 region of rearranged TCR beta genes was amplified from genomic DNA with a multiplex PCR assay. The Illumina HiSeq System was used to sequence the amplified TCR beta libraries as 87-base-pair reads. As for the original processing: Across the 670 or so repertoires, a later analysis counted about 81 million unique TCR beta chains, 9.5 million to 13 million of which were shared by at least two donors. A nearest-neighbor algorithm error-corrected the raw reads and collapsed the reads into unique sequences, merging closely related sequences to remove PCR and sequencing errors. CDR3 sequences were aligned to IMGT reference sequences to assign V, D and J gene segments. For a sequence to be retained, at least a six-nucleotide match to both a V gene segment and a J gene segment was required. A rearrangement counted as productive if the CDR3 had no stop codons and remained in frame with V and J, and every other rearrangement counted as non-productive. CDR3 was defined according to IMGT convention as the region running from the second conserved V-encoded cysteine to the conserved J-encoded phenylalanine. The earlier analysis of 587 of the donors excluded any sequence lacking an unambiguous match to a single V gene segment. In an earlier analysis of a few hundred of the donors, V segments were called functional above 56.7% productive rearrangements and were called segregating when the between-donor standard deviation exceeded 5%. A statistical classification framework was built to diagnose cytomegalovirus status from the catalog of TCR beta chain sequences. In a later analysis, TCR nucleotide sequences were compared against IMGT/GENE-DB human TR gene sequences so that V and J genes could be assigned. In a later analysis, CDR3 sequences and most-parsimonious VDJ recombination scenarios were assigned using the TCRdist pipeline. A later analysis defined each TCR beta chain by its CDR3 amino acid sequence plus V-gene family, and excluded reads lacking a unique V-gene family. In a later analysis, 450 to 600 highly shared, low-generation-probability nucleotide sequences were removed to address suspected cross-contamination and a sequencing artifact. For each public chain, a later analysis derived a clonal expansion index from normalized ranks of inferred template counts within each repertoire. In a later analysis, generation probabilities were computed with a VDJ recombination model fitted to out-of-frame rearrangements, and the resulting probabilities were checked against IGoR. In a later analysis, TCR-TCR, TCR-HLA and TCR-CMV co-occurrence was scored with hypergeometric tests, and a repertoire-size bias correction was applied to TCR pairs. To estimate false discovery rates, a later analysis permuted the HLA or CMV assignments 20 times. In a later analysis, co-occurring TCRs were grouped using DBSCAN, and TCRdist sequence similarity was added for clustering within HLA-allele-positive subsets. Co-occurrence clustering excluded repertoires with fewer than 30,000 or more than 120,000 public chains, plus five with anomalous nucleotide sharing. Here the immuneACCESS table is served through TCRdb, limited to in-frame sequences with V and J called. Missing clones are a known gap in these copies; in checked studies unresolved V genes cover under half, and the rest lacks a known reason. V and J calls and clone size are those listed in that table; D and trimming were worked out from the DNA. The sample table lists over 150,000 clones, more than 80% of them with a count of one. Over 10% of the sample is in the top ten clones.

The cohort comprised under 700 healthy bone marrow donors. At the time of sampling, all cohort members were nominally healthy, though unrecorded immune exposures were likely present. The donor was CMV seronegative and belonged to the group of under 400 seronegative cohort members. A peripheral blood sample was collected from each donor, and TCR beta sequencing was performed on peripheral blood mononuclear cells. The Qiagen DNeasy Blood Extraction Kit was used to extract genomic DNA from the blood cell samples. To note about this clone: Its target antigen remains unknown. No base qualities exist here, and no much larger clone lies one base off it.

The rearranged chain carries TRBV13 and TRBJ2-4, with 8 central nucleotides matching TRBD2. This clonotype originated in a woman aged 45-59 years in good health and CMV-seronegative. Source material: PBMCs. The nucleotide sequence is given as TGTGCCAGCAGCTTAGGGGGTCTAGCGGGTCTAGCCAAAAACATTCAGTACTTC. Its protein reads: CASSLGGLAGLAKNIQYF.